This T cell receptor beta chain comes out of a study of blood T cell repertoires in COVID-19 (dated by TCRdb to about 2020). Study-level background: Samples from collaborators originated in the United States, Italy and Spain and spanned both the acute and convalescent phases of COVID-19. The material from the prospective study consisted of cDNA or gDNA derived from T cells, B-cell-depleted T cells, or PBMCs. Subjects who had been exposed to COVID-19, were actively infected with it, or had recovered from it provided the deeply sampled blood TCRbeta repertoires that made up the dataset. The repertoires were made available in a free public database intended to serve as a resource for research on the immune response to SARS-CoV-2. Samples came from the ongoing ImmuneRACE study (first 160 participants) plus 1,254 subjects from 6 global collaborators. Sample metadata almost always included a de-identified subject ID, COVID-19 status, age in years and sex. Where available, HLA class I and class II types were taken from metadata supplied by the sample provider and were not determined by assay-based typing. Broader findings and caveats from the paper: Clinical and demographic metadata were provided uncurated, with the amount varying by source and participant.

The immunoSEQ Assay, a bias-controlled multiplex PCR, was used to amplify TCRbeta CDR3 regions from genomic DNA. The authors' analysis ran thus. Within the assay, amplification of reference gene primers was used to estimate how many nucleated cells each sample contained. To quantify the absolute abundance of each unique TCRbeta CDR3 rearrangement, sequence reads were collapsed and filtered. For each sample, productive Simpson clonality was calculated by taking the square root of Simpson's diversity index across productive rearrangements. TCRdb's version of the immuneACCESS table is confined to in-frame rearrangements and falls short of the full clone set. An unresolved V gene accounts for under half of the shortfall where checked; the remainder is of unknown origin. That table is the source of V, J and clone size, and D and trimming were worked out from the DNA. This sample lists about 170,000 clones; roughly 85% were detected once. The ten largest clones add up to about 4.6% of the sample.

Participants in the prospective study were enrolled through a virtual design, were aged 18 to 89 years, and lived in approximately 25 United States geographic areas. To assign participants to cohorts, the prospective study relied on clinical history that participants themselves reported in a screening survey and a study questionnaire. Recovered participants in ImmuneRACE Cohort 3 were defined by two consecutive negative NP/OP PCR tests, clearance by a healthcare professional, or resolution of symptoms. In the prospective study, whole blood, serum and a nasopharyngeal or oropharyngeal swab were collected from each participant by mobile phlebotomists. Participants in the prospective study had the option to provide additional blood draws and questionnaires over a 2-month period. Prospective study blood samples were shipped either frozen or at room temperature before DNA extraction. CDR1 is given as SGHKS and CDR2 as YYEKEE, both from the germline V gene (reference sequence). Including the terminal cysteine and valine, the CDR3 comprises 16 residues. The DNA shown is the 48-base CDR3, in frame from base 1. V is trimmed back by 3 bases and J by 7 bases, and the junction contains 14 bases that no gene match accounts for.

This clone turned up a few times. Which antigen it targets is not known. No quality values exist for individual bases; no much larger clone is one base distant. The sequence links TRBV5-5 to TRBJ2-7; 9 nucleotides in the junction match TRBD1. Sequencing was performed on PBMCs or T cells enriched from blood (not recorded which). The TCR originated in a woman aged 50 to 60 who had recovered from COVID-19. The CDR3 loop reads CASSWRPGQGTEEQYV. DNA sequence: TGTGCCAGCAGCTGGCGGCCGGGACAGGGAACGGAAGAGCAGTACGTC.